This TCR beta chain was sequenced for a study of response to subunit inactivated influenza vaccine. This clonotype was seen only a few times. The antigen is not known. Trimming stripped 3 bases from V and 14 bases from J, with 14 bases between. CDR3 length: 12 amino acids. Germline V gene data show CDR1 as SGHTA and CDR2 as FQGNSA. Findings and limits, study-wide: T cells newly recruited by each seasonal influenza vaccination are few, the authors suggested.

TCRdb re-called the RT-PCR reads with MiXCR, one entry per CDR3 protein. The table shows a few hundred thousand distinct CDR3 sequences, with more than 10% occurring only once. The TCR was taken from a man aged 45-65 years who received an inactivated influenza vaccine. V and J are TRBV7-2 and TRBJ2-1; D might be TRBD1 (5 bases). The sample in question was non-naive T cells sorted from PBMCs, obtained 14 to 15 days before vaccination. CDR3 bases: TGTGCCAGCAGCTTTACAGGAAAAGGAGAGTTCTTC. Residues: CASSFTGKGEFF. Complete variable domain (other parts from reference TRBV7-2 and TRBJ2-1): GAGVSQSPSNKVTEKGKDVELRCDPISGHTALYWYRQSLGQGLEFLIYFQGNSAPDKSGLPSDRFSAERTGGSVSTLTIQRTQQEDSAVYLCASSFTGKGEFFGPGTRLTVL.